This record covers a single T cell receptor (beta chain). This clone was counted a few times. The clone's antigen remains unknown. No base-level quality is on record; no much larger clone is a single base apart. In the paper's terms, the treatment or condition label means: some 19 received Ad26.COV2.S at low or high dose, single or two shots; roughly five received placebo; per-sample allocation not given. Repertoires of vaccine and placebo recipients were sequenced from samples taken on day 63 after the first injection. Between 29 July and 7 August 2020, Cohort 1b enrolled around 25 adults aged 18-55 years at one site in Boston, USA. Ad26.COV2.S was a replication-incompetent adenovirus type 26 vector expressing a prefusion-stabilized SARS-CoV-2 spike protein from the original Wuhan strain. The immunoSEQ Assay was used to sequence TCRbeta CDR3 regions. After extraction, genomic DNA underwent amplification by bias-controlled multiplex PCR, followed by high-throughput sequencing. In the paper's pipeline: To quantify the absolute abundance of every unique TCRbeta CDR3 region, sequences were collapsed and filtered. T cell fraction was estimated by normalizing TCRbeta template counts to usable DNA, which was measured by amplifying reference genes present in all nucleated cells. Repertoire TCRs were annotated as SARS-CoV-2-specific when V gene, CDR3 amino acid sequence and J gene were exactly matched to a known reactive TCR set. The reference SARS-CoV-2 TCR set came from MIRA and was filtered for enrichment in COVID-19-positive ImmuneCODE repertoires, removing public or cross-reactive TCRs. Using the MIRA antigens, annotated TCRs were further analysed by specific ORF or by position within an ORF. Breadth was defined as the number of annotated unique rearrangements divided by the total number of unique productive rearrangements, and depth was defined as the summed frequency of the annotated unique rearrangements. Two-sided Wilcoxon rank-sum tests were applied when comparing TCR breadth between groups. TCRdb took over this immuneACCESS table, retaining in-frame rearrangements with V and J assigned. Such tables are incomplete; in checked studies, under half of the missing clones stem from an unresolved V gene, and the remainder is unexplained. V and J calls and clone size come straight from that table; D and trimming were deduced from the DNA. The sample table contains around 450,000 clones; only one count was recorded for more than 80% of them. The top ten clones comprise 12% of the sample.

The sample belongs to a study of Ad26.COV2.S vaccination and SARS-CoV-2 variants (dated by TCRdb to 2020 to 2023). Background on the whole study: Donors in the vaccine arm were drawn from COV1001, a multicentre, randomized, double-blind, placebo-controlled phase I-IIa trial testing Ad26.COV2.S in healthy adults. Ad26.COV2.S was administered intramuscularly at a dose of 5x10^10 or 1x10^11 viral particles, either as one shot or as two shots given 56 days apart. The specificity and breadth of SARS-CoV-2-reactive T cell receptors after Ad26.COV2.S vaccination were assessed by TCRbeta repertoire sequencing. The TCR-sequenced set comprised about 32 samples: approximately 20 Ad26.COV2.S vaccine recipients, 5 placebo recipients and 8 SARS-CoV-2 convalescent individuals. Participants in the trial were split at random into five groups of five each, receiving low-dose or high-dose Ad26.COV2.S once or twice, or else placebo on both occasions. Throughout the experiments and outcome assessment, investigators stayed blinded to trial group allocation. Paper-wide results and their limitations: After vaccination, spike-specific CD8+ and CD4+ T cell responses were reported to show substantial breadth. Ad26.COV2.S recipients had higher spike-specific TCR breadth than placebo recipients (P = 0.0014). The authors noted that total T cell responses may have been underestimated by the TCR breadth and depth analyses. The study lacked the statistical power to compare responses across vaccine doses or regimens. Vaccine and placebo recipients had similar non-spike TCR breadth, a finding consistent with the vaccine containing only spike.

This receptor was identified in a person between 18 and 60 years old who received the Ad26.COV2.S COVID-19 vaccine or a placebo. Sample: peripheral blood, taken in a trial of Ad26.COV2.S vaccine versus placebo.

The CDR3 region has the sequence CASSYLNGARQPQHF. In nucleotides, the sequence is TGTGCCAGCAGTTACCTCAACGGGGCCCGTCAGCCCCAGCATTTT. The chain employs TRBV6-2 or TRBV6-3 and TRBJ1-5; TRBD1 is perhaps the D gene, given 5 matching bases. Cut back by 2 bases and 6 bases, the V and J ends lie 14 bases apart. The germline V gene gives CDR1 as MNHEY and CDR2 as SVGEGT. The CDR3, cysteine through phenylalanine, is 15 amino acids long. Only the CDR3 portion is preserved as DNA: 45 bases, with reading frame beginning at the first base.